The clone carrying this T cell receptor (beta chain) came up once. The antigen is unknown. The PCR contained 60 Vbeta and 13 Jbeta primers. The repertoire was sequenced with immunoSEQ multiplex PCR; TCRdb's copy has only in-frame clones and lacks some. The sample has approximately 50,000 clones, 65% to 90% seen once; the top ten hold approximately 4%. This sample was taken from a study of cytomegalovirus exposure and HLA in healthy donors. Whole-study findings and limits: Highly shared sequence variants in one cluster were likely a sequencing artifact. A classifier reportedly called cytomegalovirus status with high sensitivity and specificity.

V was pared by 0 bases and J by 2 bases, with 18 bases between. The CDR3 runs 17 residues. Germline V gene sequence: CDR1 SGHNT, CDR2 YYREEE (reference sequence). The sequenced material came from PBMCs. This sequence originates from a man aged 25 to 40 in good health and CMV-seronegative. This rearrangement joins TRBV5-4 to TRBJ2-7, with D maybe TRBD2 (5 bases). Here the CDR3 DNA reads TGTGCCAGCAGCTTGGGGACTGGGAGCGGAAAACCCTACGAGCAGTACTTC. Encoded protein: CASSLGTGSGKPYEQYF.